A single T cell receptor beta chain is shown here with its context. This entry is derived from a study of blood T cell repertoires in COVID-19. The study drew participants aged roughly 18 to 95 years from 20 to 30 US areas. Self-reported history from a screening survey and questionnaire set each donor's cohort. The CDR3 is made up of 14 amino acids. Trimming removed 4 bases from V and 2 bases from J; junction bases left unmatched: 7. Looked up from germline, CDR1 is SQVTM and CDR2 is ANQGSEA. Method: immunoSEQ multiplex PCR; TCRdb's copy keeps in-frame clones and lacks some. This sample carries 250,000 to 300,000 clones, approximately 80% of them seen once, and the ten largest clones take roughly 4.7%.

Sequencing was carried out using PBMCs or T cells enriched from blood (not recorded which). The sequence was obtained from a man aged 40-49 years who had been exposed to COVID-19. The chain couples TRBV29-1 to TRBJ1-2; 7 nucleotides align to TRBD1. The CDR3, as DNA: TGCAGCGTTGTGGTGGCAGGGGGGAACTATGGCTACACCTTC. It translates to CSVVVAGGNYGYTF.